A single sample gave rise to the 11 T cell receptor beta chains below, sequenced in a study of post-analysis software for immune sequencing data. Study findings and constraints: Relative to controls, patients had a handful of TRBV segments at higher frequency, with TRBV5-6, TRBV5-1 and TRBV20-1 among these.

Prepared TCR beta cDNA libraries contained unique molecular identifiers. In TCRdb, the PCR reads were re-called with MiXCR into one record per CDR3 protein. The sample has a few hundred thousand distinct CDR3 sequences, around 40% seen once. These receptors' targets are unknown. Sequencing was carried out using blood. Source of these receptors: a girl aged 10 to 17 with multiple sclerosis.

The chain combines TRBV29-1 with TRBJ2-7; possibly TRBD1 for D (5 bases). The V end was cut by 4 bases, the J end by 0 bases, with 7 bases between. CDR3 length equals 12 residues. CDR1 is SQVTM, CDR2 ANQGSEA, per germline. The CDR3 DNA is TGCAGCGTTGGCGGACACTCCTACGAGCAGTACTTC. It encodes CSVGGHSYEQYF.

This clonotype was detected ten times or more. J is TRBJ2-7 and V is TRBV5-1, with 9 bases matching TRBD1. CDR3 length: 16 amino acids. Germline V gene data show CDR1 as SGHRS and CDR2 as YFSETQ. The trim removed 3 bases at V and 3 bases at J, leaving 10 bases unmatched. In nucleotides, the CDR3 is TGCGCCAGCAGCTCGGGCCGGGACAGGGTTTTCTACGAGCAGTACTTC. Its translation: CASSSGRDRVFYEQYF.

The chain recombines TRBV20-1 with TRBJ1-6; tentative D call: TRBD1 (5 bases). This CDR3 region has 14 residues. Germline CDR1 and CDR2: DFQATT and SNEGSKA (reference sequence). Trimming removed 0 bases from V and 12 bases from J, with 15 bases in between. In DNA, the CDR3 is TGCAGTGCTAGAGATGGGACCGCGGCGCGACCCCTCCACTTT. Protein: CSARDGTAARPLHF.

This clonotype was counted only a few times. The chain links TRBV20-1 to TRBJ2-1; 7 nucleotides align to TRBD2. Germline values: CDR1 DFQATT, CDR2 SNEGSKA (reference sequence). V was clipped by 3 bases and J by 9 bases; unmatched bases: 8. This CDR3 region has 13 residues. The CDR3 nucleotides are TGCAGTGCTAGGGCGGGAGTTGGGGCTGAGCAGTTCTTC. Translation gives CSARAGVGAEQFF.

The chain employs TRBV28 and TRBJ1-1, with D perhaps matching TRBD1 (6 bases). V was shortened by 11 bases and J by 8 bases, with 15 bases between the two germline ends. Germline V gene data show CDR1 as MDHEN and CDR2 as SYDVKM. The CDR3 is made up of 11 amino acids. The CDR3 nucleotides read TGTGCCGTCAAGGGGGGGAACGAAGCTTTCTTT. Encoded protein: CAVKGGNEAFF.

The chain couples TRBV20-1 to TRBJ2-1; 13 bases are a match to TRBD2. V shed 3 bases, J shed 5 bases, and the junction held 16 bases outside the gene matches. The CDR3 length is 19 residues. The germline V gene encodes CDR1 DFQATT and CDR2 SNEGSKA (reference sequence). The CDR3 sequence is CSARRAGLAGSLKNNEQFF. CDR3 sequence (DNA): TGCAGTGCTAGGAGGGCGGGACTAGCGGGATCCCTAAAAAACAATGAGCAGTTCTTC.

This clonotype was detected only a few times. V is TRBV20-1 and J is TRBJ2-1; 7 bases align to TRBD1. The CDR3 length is 15 residues. In germline, CDR1 is DFQATT, CDR2 SNEGSKA (reference sequence). J lost 12 bases, V lost 5 bases, and 19 bases had no gene match. The CDR3 reads CSADRTGIGTMRQFF. CDR3 bases: TGCAGTGCTGACCGGACAGGAATCGGTACAATGAGGCAGTTCTTC.

This clonotype has just a few counts. The J gene is TRBJ1-4, the V gene TRBV24-1, with unresolved D. The V gene lost 0 bases and the J gene lost 12 bases, with 25 bases spanning the gap. Germline V gene lookup returns CDR1 KGHDR and CDR2 SFDVKD. The CDR3 is 18 residues long. The CDR3: CATSDLPNTAPLERELFF. CDR3 in DNA: TGTGCCACCAGTGATTTGCCCAACACCGCCCCACTCGAAAGGGAACTGTTTTTT.

V usage is TRBV27 and J usage is TRBJ1-1; D remains unclear. The CDR3 has 14 amino acids. The germline V gene has CDR1 MNHEY and CDR2 SMNVEV (reference sequence). V shed 6 bases and J shed 1 base, with 12 bases lying between them. The chain's CDR3 is CASRTWVENTEAFF. The CDR3 bases are TGTGCCAGCAGGACGTGGGTGGAGAACACTGAAGCTTTCTTT.

CDR3 in amino acids: CASSGNTEAFF. Here the CDR3 DNA reads TGCGCCAGCAGCGGGAACACTGAAGCTTTCTTT. This chain connects TRBV5-1 to TRBJ1-1; D is ambiguous. Germline V gene lookup returns CDR1 SGHRS and CDR2 YFSETQ. The CDR3 is 11 amino acids. V shed 4 bases and J shed 1 base, with 2 bases lying between them. The full variable domain, completed using reference TRBV5-1 and TRBJ1-1, is KAGVTQTPRYLIKTRGQQVTLSCSPISGHRSVSWYQQTPGQGLQFLFEYFSETQRNKGNFPGRFSGRQFSNSRSEMNVSTLELGDSALYLCASSGNTEAFFGQGTRLTVV.

The rearrangement joins TRBV6-2 or TRBV6-3 to TRBJ1-5; 7 bases fit TRBD1. Germline assignment: CDR1 MNHEY and CDR2 SVGEGT. The ends lost 5 bases at V and 5 bases at J; junction bases unmatched: 24. The CDR3 totals 20 residues. The CDR3 reads CASSHDFVRTGNPPHQPQHF. The CDR3, as DNA: TGTGCCAGCAGTCACGACTTTGTAAGGACAGGCAACCCTCCACATCAGCCCCAGCATTTT.